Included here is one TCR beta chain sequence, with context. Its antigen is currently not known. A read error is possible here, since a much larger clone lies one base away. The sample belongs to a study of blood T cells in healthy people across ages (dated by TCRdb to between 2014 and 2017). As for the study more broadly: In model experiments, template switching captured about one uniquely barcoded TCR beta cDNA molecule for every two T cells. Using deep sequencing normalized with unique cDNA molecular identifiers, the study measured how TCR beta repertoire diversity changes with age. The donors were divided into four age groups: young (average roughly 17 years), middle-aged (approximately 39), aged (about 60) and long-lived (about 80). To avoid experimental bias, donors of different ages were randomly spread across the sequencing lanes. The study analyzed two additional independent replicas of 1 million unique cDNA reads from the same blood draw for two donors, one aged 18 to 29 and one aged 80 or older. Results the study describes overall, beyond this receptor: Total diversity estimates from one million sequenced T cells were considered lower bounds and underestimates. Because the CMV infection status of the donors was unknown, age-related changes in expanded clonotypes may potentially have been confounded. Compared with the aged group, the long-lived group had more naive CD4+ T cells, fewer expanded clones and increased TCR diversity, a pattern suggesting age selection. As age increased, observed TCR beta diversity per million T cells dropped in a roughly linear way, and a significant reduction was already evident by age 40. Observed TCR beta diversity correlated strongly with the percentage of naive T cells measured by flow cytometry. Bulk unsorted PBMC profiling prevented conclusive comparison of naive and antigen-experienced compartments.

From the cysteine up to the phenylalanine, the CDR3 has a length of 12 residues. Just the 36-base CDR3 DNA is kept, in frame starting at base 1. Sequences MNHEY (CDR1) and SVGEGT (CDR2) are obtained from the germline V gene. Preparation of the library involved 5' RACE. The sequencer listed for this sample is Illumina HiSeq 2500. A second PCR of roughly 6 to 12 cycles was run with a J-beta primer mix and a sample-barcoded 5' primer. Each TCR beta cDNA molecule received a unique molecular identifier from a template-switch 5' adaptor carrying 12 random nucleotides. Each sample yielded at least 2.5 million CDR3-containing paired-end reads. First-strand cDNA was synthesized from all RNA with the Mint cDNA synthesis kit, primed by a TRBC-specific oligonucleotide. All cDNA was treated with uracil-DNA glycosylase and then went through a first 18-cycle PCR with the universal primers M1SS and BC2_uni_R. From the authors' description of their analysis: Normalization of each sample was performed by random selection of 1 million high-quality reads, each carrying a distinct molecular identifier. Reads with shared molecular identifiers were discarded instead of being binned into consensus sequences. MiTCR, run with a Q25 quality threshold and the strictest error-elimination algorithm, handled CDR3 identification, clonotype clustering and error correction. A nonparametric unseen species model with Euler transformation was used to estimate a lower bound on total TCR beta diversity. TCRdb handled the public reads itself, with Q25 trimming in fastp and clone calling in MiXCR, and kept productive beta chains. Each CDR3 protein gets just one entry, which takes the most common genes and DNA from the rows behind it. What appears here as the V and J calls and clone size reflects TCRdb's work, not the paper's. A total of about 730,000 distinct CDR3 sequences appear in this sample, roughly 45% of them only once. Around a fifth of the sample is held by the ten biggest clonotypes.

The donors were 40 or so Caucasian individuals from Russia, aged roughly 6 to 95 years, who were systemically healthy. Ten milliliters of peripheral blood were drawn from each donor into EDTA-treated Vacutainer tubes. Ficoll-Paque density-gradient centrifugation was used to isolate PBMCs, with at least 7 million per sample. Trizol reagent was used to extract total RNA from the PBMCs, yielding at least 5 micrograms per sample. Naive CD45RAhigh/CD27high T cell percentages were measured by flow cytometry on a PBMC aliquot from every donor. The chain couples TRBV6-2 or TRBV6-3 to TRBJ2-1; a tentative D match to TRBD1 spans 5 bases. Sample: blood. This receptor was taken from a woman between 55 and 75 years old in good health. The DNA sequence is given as TGTGCCATCAGTTCCTTCCAGACAGATCCGTTCTTC. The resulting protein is CAISSFQTDPFF.